One and the same sample provided the 20 T cell receptor beta chains below, sequenced in a study of T-cell reconstitution after alpha-beta-depleted transplantation in children. TCRbeta library preparation incorporated unique molecular identifiers. TCRdb passed the PCR reads through MiXCR, listing each CDR3 protein once. This sample has approximately 270,000 distinct CDR3 sequences, with around 25% found just once. Source: PBMCs, mostly from graft donor cells, taken 360 days after TCRalphabeta/CD19-depleted stem cell transplant. Source of these receptors: a female patient aged 2-10 years who had a stem cell transplant for congenital amegakaryocytic thrombocytopenia, so the T cells may come from the graft donor.

This rearrangement joins TRBV5-6 to TRBJ2-1; D remains unclear. The germline V and J ends were trimmed by 4 bases and 8 bases, with 13 bases remaining between them. The CDR3 sequence is 13 residues long. Germline lookup yields CDR1 SGHDT and CDR2 YYEEEE. The CDR3 nucleotides are TGTGCCAGCAGCCCCTGGGTCGCTGATGAGCAGTTCTTC. Translated, it gives CASSPWVADEQFF.

A note on this clonotype: This may arise from a read error, as a much more abundant clone is one base away. The CDR3 coding sequence is TGCAGCGTTGAACGAATCCGGTCCCCGGGGGGCAATGAGCAGTTCTTC. Encoded protein: CSVERIRSPGGNEQFF. The rearrangement uses TRBV29-1 and TRBJ2-1; 7 bases align to TRBD2. Germline V gene data show CDR1 as SQVTM and CDR2 as ANQGSEA. The CDR3 totals 16 residues. Trimming cost V 2 bases and J 6 bases; bases outside gene matches: 13.

The V call is TRBV7-2, the J call TRBJ2-7, with D hard to call. Trimming stripped 1 base from V and 5 bases from J, with 12 bases between. This CDR3 region has 14 residues. Germline CDR1 and CDR2: SGHTA and FQGNSA. The CDR3 spells CASSLVVGLNEQYF. The CDR3 DNA follows: TGTGCCAGCAGCTTAGTTGTGGGCCTCAACGAGCAGTACTTC. Looking up the rest from reference TRBV7-2 and TRBJ2-7 gives the full variable domain: GAGVSQSPSNKVTEKGKDVELRCDPISGHTALYWYRQSLGQGLEFLIYFQGNSAPDKSGLPSDRFSAERTGGSVSTLTIQRTQQEDSAVYLCASSLVVGLNEQYFGPGTRLTVT.

The genes are TRBV18 and TRBJ1-2; 7 bases agree with TRBD1. Per germline, CDR1 KGHSH and CDR2 LQKENI. V gave up 2 bases and J gave up 7 bases; unmatched junction bases: 13. The CDR3 sequence is 16 residues long. CDR3 DNA: TGTGCCAGCTCACCAGGTCCGGGACAGATTATGTCTGGCTACACCTTC. It specifies CASSPGPGQIMSGYTF. The whole variable domain, filled in from reference TRBV18 and TRBJ1-2, reads NAGVMQNPRHLVRRRGQEARLRCSPMKGHSHVYWYRQLPEEGLKFMVYLQKENIIDESGMPKERFSAEFPKEGPSILRIQQVVRGDSAAYFCASSPGPGQIMSGYTFGSGTRLTVV.

The chain links TRBV28 to TRBJ2-7; 9 bases align to TRBD1. The CDR3 totals 15 residues. From germline, CDR1 is MDHEN and CDR2 SYDVKM. V lost 6 bases to trimming and J lost 6 bases; unmatched junction nucleotides: 12. DNA for the CDR3: TGTGCCAGCAGCCCGCCGGGGACAGGGTTTGTCGAGCAGTACTTC. This translates into CASSPPGTGFVEQYF.

This clonotype came up many times. The chain employs TRBV4-1 and TRBJ1-2; 11 nucleotides line up with TRBD1. The ends lost 5 bases at V and 8 bases at J; junction bases unmatched: 10. CDR3 length: 15 residues. Germline V CDR1 and CDR2: MGHRA, YSYEKL. The CDR3, as DNA: TGCGCCAGCAGCGTGACAATGGACAGGGGGCACGGCTACACCTTC. Translation: CASSVTMDRGHGYTF.

CDR3 sequence: CASSSGTGGGETQYF. The CDR3 DNA reads as TGTGCCAGCAGCTCCGGGACAGGGGGCGGGGAGACCCAGTACTTC. The chain has TRBV7-8 and TRBJ2-5, with 12 bases matching TRBD1. The CDR3 has 15 residues. V lost 4 bases, J lost 5 bases, and 5 bases stayed unmatched. Germline CDR1 and CDR2: SGHVS and FQNEAQ.

The chain couples TRBV7-7 to TRBJ2-1; 9 nucleotides align to TRBD1. Germline V gene sequence: CDR1 SSHAT, CDR2 FNYEAQ (reference sequence). The CDR3 runs to 15 residues. The V gene end was trimmed by 1 base and the J gene end by 6 bases; junction bases not matched to a gene: 4. Here the CDR3 DNA reads TGTGCCAGCAGCTTAGAAACAGGGGGCATCAATGAGCAGTTCTTC. Amino acids: CASSLETGGINEQFF.

The gene calls are TRBV9 and TRBJ1-1; TRBD1 agrees at 7 bases. The germline CDR1 and CDR2 sequences are SGDLS and YYNGEE. V shed 4 bases and J 0 bases; nucleotides not matched to a gene: 6. The CDR3 totals 15 residues. The CDR3 DNA follows: TGTGCCAGCAGCTCCCGGGACAGTCTGAACACTGAAGCTTTCTTT. Its protein is CASSSRDSLNTEAFF.

The chain uses TRBV20-1 and TRBJ2-7, with 12 bases identical to TRBD2. The CDR3 spans 15 residues. Germline V gene sequence: CDR1 DFQATT, CDR2 SNEGSKA (reference sequence). The V segment lost 5 bases and the J segment 6 bases; nucleotides outside the gene matches: 11. CDR3 amino acids: CSAPTLAGGFREQYF. The CDR3 DNA reads TGCAGTGCTCCCACACTAGCGGGAGGTTTCCGCGAGCAGTACTTC.

The V gene is TRBV29-1, the J gene TRBJ1-3; D is ambiguous. CDR3 size: 12 residues. V was clipped by 4 bases and J by 9 bases, with 13 bases between them. The germline gives CDR1 SQVTM, CDR2 ANQGSEA. CDR3 region: CSVATAESTIYF. The CDR3 DNA is TGCAGCGTTGCGACGGCGGAGTCCACCATATATTTT. Full variable domain (outside the CDR3, taken from reference TRBV29-1 and TRBJ1-3): SAVISQKPSRDICQRGTSLTIQCQVDSQVTMMFWYRQQPGQSLTLIATANQGSEATYESGFVIDKFPISRPNLTFSTLTVSNMSPEDSSIYLCSVATAESTIYFGEGSWLTVV.

This chain connects TRBV5-1 to TRBJ1-4; TRBD1 matches at 7 bases. J lost 6 bases, V lost 2 bases, and 1 base had no gene match. The CDR3 totals 13 residues. The germline V gene encodes CDR1 SGHRS and CDR2 YFSETQ. The CDR3 sequence is CASSFTGDEKLFF. The CDR3 DNA reads as TGCGCCAGCAGCTTTACAGGGGATGAAAAACTGTTTTTT.

This clonotype was counted only a few times. CDR3 DNA sequence: TGTGCCACCAGGGGGCTGGACTATGGCTACACCTTC. Translated: CATRGLDYGYTF. The V call is TRBV10-3, the J call TRBJ1-2; the match to TRBD1 covers 8 bases. This CDR3 contains 12 residues. The V segment lost 10 bases and the J segment 3 bases; nucleotides outside the gene matches: 4. Germline loops: CDR1 ENHRY, CDR2 SYGVKD.

The chain couples TRBV25-1 to TRBJ2-7; possibly TRBD1 or TRBD2 for D (6 bases each). The CDR3 has 14 residues. Trimming cost V 5 bases and J 0 bases, with 11 bases left between them. Germline V gene sequence: CDR1 MGHDK, CDR2 SYGVNS. This CDR3 reads CASSSGAGSYEQYF. The CDR3, as DNA: TGTGCCAGCAGTTCGGGGGCGGGCTCCTACGAGCAGTACTTC.

The rearrangement links TRBV28 to TRBJ2-6; 7 bases line up with TRBD1. With 3 bases clipped from V and 5 bases from J, the junction kept 7 bases outside the gene matches. Per germline, CDR1 MDHEN and CDR2 SYDVKM. The CDR3 spans 16 residues. In nucleotides, the CDR3 is TGTGCCAGCAGTTTCGGCGACAGGGTTCGGGCCAACGTCCTGACTTTC. Protein: CASSFGDRVRANVLTF. The complete variable domain, with remaining parts taken from reference TRBV28 and TRBJ2-6, reads DVKVTQSSRYLVKRTGEKVFLECVQDMDHENMFWYRQDPGLGLRLIYFSYDVKMKEKGDIPEGYSVSREKKERFSLILESASTNQTSMYLCASSFGDRVRANVLTFGAGSRLTVL.

This clonotype was seen at least ten times. This chain uses TRBV12-3 or TRBV12-4 with TRBJ2-1; a weak D match, TRBD2 (5 bases). The V end was cut by 4 bases, the J end by 4 bases, with 20 bases between. The length of the CDR3 is 17 residues. The CDR3 sequence is CASSSDSRAITYNEQFF. CDR3 sequence (DNA): TGTGCCAGCAGTTCGGACTCCCGGGCCATCACTTACAATGAGCAGTTCTTC.

The rearrangement uses TRBV5-8 and TRBJ2-3; D is perhaps TRBD2 (5 bases). The CDR3 covers 14 residues. Trimming pared 6 bases from V and 5 bases from J, leaving 16 bases between. Germline V gives CDR1 SGHTS, CDR2 YDEGEE. The CDR3 sequence is CASTLMRDVDTQYF. The CDR3 DNA reads TGTGCCAGCACCTTAATGAGGGATGTAGATACGCAGTATTTT.

The chain employs TRBV7-2 and TRBJ2-2; the D is unclear. V was cut by 5 bases and J by 6 bases, with 13 bases left in between. CDR1 is SGHTA, CDR2 FQGNSA, per germline. The CDR3 is 14 residues long. CDR3: CASSGWVGSGELFF. The DNA of the CDR3 is TGTGCCAGCAGCGGTTGGGTTGGATCCGGGGAGCTGTTTTTT.

This clonotype was seen many times. The gene calls are TRBV12-3 or TRBV12-4 and TRBJ2-7; either TRBD1 or TRBD2 may supply D (6 bases each). V was cut by 7 bases and J by 6 bases, with 13 bases left in between. The CDR3 runs to 12 residues. The CDR3 sequence: CASIPRGREQYF. CDR3 nucleotides: TGTGCCAGCATTCCCCGGGGGCGCGAGCAGTACTTC.

The rearrangement links TRBV4-1 to TRBJ1-1, with D maybe TRBD1 (6 bases). The CDR3 runs 14 residues. Germline-derived CDR1 and CDR2 are MGHRA and YSYEKL. The germline V and J ends were trimmed by 6 bases and 7 bases, with 18 bases remaining between them. CDR3 sequence reads: CASSTPGTTGEAFF. In DNA, the CDR3 is TGCGCCAGCAGTACCCCCGGGACAACGGGTGAAGCTTTCTTT.